This is a list of T cell receptor beta chains from one sample in a study of CD8 T cells in Susac syndrome. MiXCR, run by TCRdb on the immunoSEQ multiplex PCR reads, gives a single entry per CDR3 protein. The repertoire holds about 120,000 distinct CDR3 sequences, with about 90% as singletons. Sequenced: CD4+ T cells from PBMCs. These receptors came from a human donor in good health. Each CDR3 is given with its conserved first and last residue. The D gene is left open where the match is weak. Some rows have no size entry. The others give once, few or many, or a class for an expanded clone.

>TRBJ2-7|.|TRBD1|TRBV5-1
CASSPPGQVLEQYF
TGCGCCAGCAGCCCGCCGGGACAGGTGCTTGAGCAGTACTTC
>TRBJ2-2|.|.|TRBV10-3
CAISRPGLRNTGELFF
TGTGCCATCAGTAGACCGGGACTGAGGAACACCGGGGAGCTGTTTTTT
>TRBJ1-2|.|.|TRBV2
CASRDGQGPAYGYTF
TGTGCCAGCAGGGACGGGCAGGGGCCCGCCTATGGCTACACCTTC
>TRBJ2-3|few|.|TRBV12-3/TRBV12-4
CASSLGGDTQYF
TGTGCCAGCAGTTTGGGAGGAGATACGCAGTATTTT
>TRBJ1-1|few|TRBD1|TRBV29-1
CSVVWDSSEAFF
TGCAGCGTTGTATGGGACAGCAGTGAAGCTTTCTTT
>TRBJ2-2|.|TRBD2|TRBV7-3
CASSSTRLAGGTGSGELFF
TGTGCCAGCAGCTCCACGCGACTAGCGGGGGGGACCGGATCCGGGGAGCTGTTTTTT
>TRBJ1-2|.|.|TRBV5-1
CASSLEQPYGYTF
TGCGCCAGCAGCTTGGAACAACCCTATGGCTACACCTTC
>TRBJ2-7|.|.|TRBV6-6
CASGSVQGGYEQYF
TGTGCCAGCGGAAGCGTTCAGGGGGGATACGAGCAGTACTTC
>TRBJ2-6|once|.|TRBV6-2/TRBV6-3
CASSFTGTGANVLTF
TGTGCCAGCAGTTTCACAGGGACCGGGGCCAACGTCCTGACTTTC
>TRBJ1-1|.|TRBD1|TRBV12-5
CASGLADRGLREAFF
TGTGCTAGTGGTTTGGCCGACAGGGGGCTTAGAGAAGCTTTCTTT
>TRBJ2-5|once|.|TRBV12-3/TRBV12-4
CASRSRGIGETQYF
TGTGCCAGCAGGTCTCGGGGAATTGGGGAGACCCAGTACTTC
>TRBJ1-2|.|.|TRBV6-2/TRBV6-3
CASSTAGADYGYTF
TGTGCCAGCAGTACGGCGGGGGCGGACTATGGCTACACCTTC
>TRBJ2-2|.|.|TRBV2
CASSDLRNTGELFF
TGTGCCAGCAGTGACCTCCGGAACACCGGGGAGCTGTTTTTT
>TRBJ2-7|.|TRBD2|TRBV18
CASSPTSPGGISYEQYF
TGTGCCAGCTCACCTACCTCCCCGGGGGGGATCTCCTACGAGCAGTACTTC
>TRBJ2-2|once|TRBD1|TRBV5-4
CASSLGTGGRTGELFF
TGTGCCAGCAGCTTGGGGACAGGGGGCCGGACCGGGGAGCTGTTTTTT
>TRBJ1-2|.|.|TRBV29-1
CSVLSGGLGHGYTF
TGCAGCGTCTTAAGCGGGGGGCTTGGCCATGGCTACACCTTC
>TRBJ2-4|.|.|TRBV7-2
CASAPFTKNIQYF
TGTGCCAGCGCTCCCTTCACTAAAAACATTCAGTACTTC
>TRBJ2-3|.|.|TRBV5-5
CASSLGQAGPDTQYF
TGTGCCAGCAGCTTGGGACAGGCCGGCCCAGATACGCAGTATTTT
>TRBJ1-1|.|.|TRBV7-9
CASSLSRGYTEAFF
TGTGCCAGCAGCCTAAGCAGGGGTTACACTGAAGCTTTCTTT
>TRBJ1-1|.|.|TRBV29-1
CSVVRGDEAFF
TGCAGCGTTGTCCGGGGAGACGAAGCTTTCTTT
>TRBJ1-3|.|.|TRBV12-3/TRBV12-4
CASSWTRSGNTIYF
TGTGCCAGCAGTTGGACACGCTCTGGAAACACCATATATTTT
>TRBJ2-1|.|.|TRBV7-2
CASGYTANEQFF
TGTGCCAGCGGATATACAGCAAATGAGCAGTTCTTC
>TRBJ2-5|.|TRBD1|TRBV6-5
CASSSMDRVWETQYF
TGTGCCAGCAGTTCCATGGACAGGGTCTGGGAGACCCAGTACTTC
>TRBJ1-5|.|TRBD1|TRBV3-1
CASSPGTVNSNQPQHF
TGTGCCAGCAGCCCCGGGACAGTCAATAGCAATCAGCCCCAGCATTTT
>TRBJ2-2|.|TRBD1|TRBV20-1
CSAQRQGRNTGELFF
TGCAGTGCGCAGCGACAGGGAAGGAACACCGGGGAGCTGTTTTTT
>TRBJ1-2|.|.|TRBV29-1
CSVPPEKGDGYTF
TGCAGCGTTCCCCCAGAGAAAGGGGATGGCTACACCTTC
>TRBJ1-1|.|.|TRBV6-5
CASSSTPEQGEAFF
TGTGCCAGCAGTTCAACTCCGGAGCAGGGTGAAGCTTTCTTT
>TRBJ2-5|.|TRBD2|TRBV7-9
CASSSSGETQYF
TGTGCCAGCAGCTCTAGCGGAGAGACCCAGTACTTC
>TRBJ2-3|.|TRBD1|TRBV29-1
CSVDRTGSTDTQYF
TGCAGCGTCGACAGGACAGGGAGCACAGATACGCAGTATTTT
>TRBJ2-7|.|.|TRBV7-3
CASSLIPTSYEQYF
TGTGCCAGCAGCTTAATTCCCACCTCCTACGAGCAGTACTTC
>TRBJ2-7|.|.|TRBV6-5
CASSYSSAYEQYF
TGTGCCAGCAGTTATTCCAGCGCCTACGAGCAGTACTTC
>TRBJ1-1|.|.|TRBV5-1
CASREGVNTEAFF
TGCGCCAGCAGGGAGGGGGTTAACACTGAAGCTTTCTTT
>TRBJ2-7|.|TRBD2|TRBV7-2
CASRITSGGTYEQYF
TGTGCCAGCAGAATCACTAGCGGGGGTACCTACGAGCAGTACTTC
>TRBJ2-5|.|TRBD1|TRBV29-1
CSVEDSRTGGLETHYF
TGCAGCGTTGAAGATTCCCGGACAGGGGGCCTAGAGACCCACTACTTC
>TRBJ2-2|.|.|TRBV5-1
CASSKTGTGELFF
TGCGCCAGCAGCAAGACGGGGACCGGGGAGCTGTTTTTT
>TRBJ2-2|.|.|TRBV12-3/TRBV12-4
CASTHANTGELFF
TGTGCCAGCACTCACGCGAACACCGGGGAGCTGTTTTTT
>TRBJ2-7|once|.|TRBV3-1
CASSQDLDSVYEQYF
TGTGCCAGCAGCCAAGATCTGGATAGCGTCTACGAGCAGTACTTC
>TRBJ2-1|.|.|TRBV12-3/TRBV12-4
CASRGTAKEFF
TGTGCCAGCAGGGGAACAGCTAAGGAGTTCTTC
>TRBJ2-7|few|TRBD2|TRBV20-1
CSARETSGSYEQYF
TGCAGTGCTAGAGAGACTAGCGGGAGCTACGAGCAGTACTTC
>TRBJ1-2|.|.|TRBV20-1
CSARTAQLGAALYGYTF
TGCAGTGCTAGAACCGCCCAGCTTGGCGCAGCCCTCTATGGCTACACCTTC
>TRBJ2-5|.|.|TRBV5-1
CASSAGTPWETQYF
TGCGCCAGCAGTGCCGGGACACCTTGGGAGACCCAGTACTTC
>TRBJ1-5|.|.|TRBV7-9
CASSPVGANQPQHF
TGTGCCAGCAGCCCAGTGGGAGCCAATCAGCCCCAGCATTTT
>TRBJ2-3|.|.|TRBV6-5
CASRPHLSTDTQYF
TGTGCCAGCAGACCACACCTTAGCACAGATACGCAGTATTTT
>TRBJ1-1|.|.|TRBV29-1
CSGVDSMNTEAFF
TGCAGCGGGGTCGACAGCATGAACACTGAAGCTTTCTTT
>TRBJ2-7|.|.|TRBV3-1
CASSQRWSYEQYF
TGTGCCAGCAGCCAACGTTGGAGCTACGAGCAGTACTTC
>TRBJ2-3|.|.|TRBV14
CASSHPRPWGGDTQYF
TGTGCCAGCAGCCACCCCCGACCCTGGGGTGGAGATACGCAGTATTTT
>TRBJ1-5|.|.|TRBV7-2
CASSLGSLMPQHF
TGTGCCAGCAGCTTAGGGAGCTTAATGCCCCAGCATTTT
>TRBJ2-7|few|.|TRBV19
CASSISGSRYEQYF
TGTGCCAGTAGTATTTCGGGGTCCCGCTACGAGCAGTACTTC